A selection of T cell receptor beta chains follows, all from one sample in a study of blood T cell repertoires in COVID-19. Sequenced by immunoSEQ multiplex PCR; TCRdb stores in-frame clones only, minus some. This table has tens of thousands of clones, about 80% appearing once. Sample: peripheral blood. These receptors originate from a man aged 65-85 years with acute or convalescent COVID-19. CDR3s include the opening cysteine and the closing phenylalanine or tryptophan. A D gene is named only where the DNA matches it firmly. The listing skips clone size in some rows; elsewhere it reads once, few, many or a size class.

j_call d_call v_call clone_size cdr3_length cdr3_nt cdr3_aa
TRBJ1-2 - TRBV6-4 - 14 TGTGCCAGCAGTGACCGAAGAGGGCCCTATGGCTACACCTTC CASSDRRGPYGYTF
TRBJ2-7 TRBD1 TRBV19 - 13 TGTGCCAGTAGTCACAGGGGTAGCGACGAGCAGTACTTC CASSHRGSDEQYF
TRBJ2-3 TRBD2 TRBV4-1 - 17 TGCGCCAGCAGCCAAGGATTGGGAGCGGGAGCATCGGATACGCAGTATTTT CASSQGLGAGASDTQYF
TRBJ1-1 - TRBV6-2/TRBV6-3 many 14 TGTGCCAGCAGTTTCCACACACCGAACACTGAAGCTTTCTTT CASSFHTPNTEAFF
TRBJ2-5 TRBD1 TRBV29-1 - 14 TGCAGCGTATCCCTGACAGGGGTAGGAGAGACCCAGTACTTC CSVSLTGVGETQYF
TRBJ1-6 - TRBV30 - 12 TGTGCCTGGAAAAGAGAGGATTCACCCCTCCACTTT CAWKREDSPLHF
TRBJ1-3 TRBD1 TRBV19 - 15 TGTGCCACTATCACGATTGGGGACAGTGGAAACACCATATATTTT CATITIGDSGNTIYF
TRBJ2-1 - TRBV30 - 16 TGTGCCTGGAGTGTACAAATGGCCGCTGCATACAATGAGCAGTTCTTC CAWSVQMAAAYNEQFF
TRBJ2-7 TRBD1 TRBV5-1 - 16 TGCGCCAGCAGCTCCGGACTGGGACAGTCAATTTCCGAGCAGTACTTC CASSSGLGQSISEQYF
TRBJ2-5 - TRBV11-3 - 13 TGTGCCAGCAGCTTAGGACAAGCCGAGACCCAGTACTTC CASSLGQAETQYF
TRBJ1-2 - TRBV18 - 15 TGTGCCAGCTCACCTGAGGCCAGGGTGTACTATGGCTACACCTTC CASSPEARVYYGYTF
TRBJ2-1 TRBD1 TRBV5-1 - 17 TGCGCCAGCAGCTTATCTCAGGGGGCATTTCCCTACAATGAGCAGTTCTTC CASSLSQGAFPYNEQFF
TRBJ2-3 - TRBV6-5 - 15 TGTGCCAGCAGTAATAGCGTCCCAATCACAGATACGCAGTATTTT CASSNSVPITDTQYF
TRBJ1-2 - TRBV28 - 16 TGTGCCAGCAGCTTACCTTCCCCGACACTGAGTTATGGCTACACCTTC CASSLPSPTLSYGYTF
TRBJ2-1 - TRBV5-1 once 16 TGCGCCAGCAGCTTACTTCGGAGACTCTCGAACAATGAGCAGTTCTTC CASSLLRRLSNNEQFF
TRBJ2-5 TRBD2 TRBV30 - 14 TGTGCCTGGAGTCGTACTAGCGGGAAAGAGACCCAGTACTTC CAWSRTSGKETQYF
TRBJ1-2 - TRBV20-1 - 11 TGCAGTGCTAGAAACAAATATGGCTACACCTTC CSARNKYGYTF
TRBJ2-3 - TRBV10-3 few 14 TGTGCCATCGGCGGGGATCTGGTCACAGATACGCAGTATTTT CAIGGDLVTDTQYF
TRBJ2-7 TRBD1 TRBV19 once 14 TGTGCCAGTACGCCGGGACAGGGAACCTACGAGCAGTACTTC CASTPGQGTYEQYF
TRBJ1-3 TRBD1 TRBV14 - 16 TGTGCCAGCAGCCTCCTCAGCACAGGGGAAGGAAACACCATATATTTT CASSLLSTGEGNTIYF
TRBJ2-1 - TRBV3-1/TRBV3-2 - 13 TGTGCCAGCAGCCAAGACCGCCCGGGGGAGCAGTTCTTC CASSQDRPGEQFF
TRBJ1-1 - TRBV30 - 12 TGTGCCTGGATTCCCGGGGACACTGAAGCTTTCTTT CAWIPGDTEAFF
TRBJ1-2 - TRBV20-1 once 14 TGCAGTGCTAGTGCGGGGGGAATATACTATGGCTACACCTTC CSASAGGIYYGYTF
TRBJ1-1 TRBD1 TRBV19 - 14 TGTGCCAGTAGGAGCCGAGACAGGGGCACTGAAGCTTTCTTT CASRSRDRGTEAFF
TRBJ2-1 TRBD2 TRBV9 - 16 TGTGCCAGCACCCCCTATGGGGCTAGCGGCGAGGGTGAGCAGTTCTTC CASTPYGASGEGEQFF
TRBJ1-2 - TRBV28 - 12 TGTGCCAGCAGTTTACAGGGTGATGGCTACACCTTC CASSLQGDGYTF
TRBJ2-7 TRBD2 TRBV6-5 many 15 TGTGCCAGCAGTTACTCGACGCGGGAGTCCCTCGAGCAGTACTTC CASSYSTRESLEQYF
TRBJ1-2 TRBD1 TRBV7-9 - 14 TGTGCCAGCAGCCCTGGACAGGGTGACAACGGCTACACCTTC CASSPGQGDNGYTF
TRBJ1-1 - TRBV5-5 - 14 TGTGCCAGCAGCTTGACAGACGGCGAAACTGAAGCTTTCTTT CASSLTDGETEAFF
TRBJ1-4 - TRBV28 - 14 TGTGCCAGCAATAAGGGGTGGGCTAATGAAAAACTGTTTTTT CASNKGWANEKLFF
TRBJ2-5 TRBD1 TRBV19 - 14 TGTGCCAGTAGTGTCCAGGGGGCCGGGGAGACCCAGTACTTC CASSVQGAGETQYF
TRBJ1-5 - TRBV19 - 16 TGTGCCAGTAGTGACGCCGGGGCCCGCGGGAGGCAGCCCCAGCATTTT CASSDAGARGRQPQHF
TRBJ1-4 - TRBV9 - 16 TGTGCCAGCAGCGTAGGGTCGTCGAGGGAAAATGAAAAACTGTTTTTT CASSVGSSRENEKLFF
TRBJ1-2 TRBD1 TRBV9 - 15 TGTGCCAGCAGCGCTTCGACAGGGGGGAGGGGTGGCTACACCTTC CASSASTGGRGGYTF
TRBJ1-1 - TRBV18 - 13 TGTGCCAGCTCACGTGGACAGAGGGAGGGAGCTTTCTTT CASSRGQREGAFF
TRBJ1-3 TRBD1 TRBV5-1 - 14 TGCGCCAGCAGCCGTGGACAGGACGGAAACACCATATATTTT CASSRGQDGNTIYF
TRBJ1-5 TRBD1 TRBV28 - 15 TGTGCCAGCAGTGGGGGACAGGCCGGGTCTCAGCCCCAGCATTTT CASSGGQAGSQPQHF
TRBJ1-1 TRBD1 TRBV6-5 - 14 TGTGCCAGCAGTACAGGGGGTTTGGGCACTGAAGCTTTCTTT CASSTGGLGTEAFF
TRBJ1-1 - TRBV30 - 13 TGTGCCTGGAGTGTCGCGAGGGTTGGTGAAGCTTTCTTT CAWSVARVGEAFF
TRBJ2-1 TRBD1 TRBV3-1/TRBV3-2 - 17 TGTGCCAGCAGCCAAGAGGAAGGGGGCGCGTCCTACAATGAGCAGTTCTTC CASSQEEGGASYNEQFF
TRBJ1-6 - TRBV6-4 - 15 TGTGCCAGCAGTTCGGGTGCGGGGACGAATTCACCCCTCCACTTT CASSSGAGTNSPLHF
TRBJ1-1 - TRBV5-4 medium-sized 15 TGTGCCAGCAGCTTGGAGGCAGGGCGGATTAGTGAAGCTTTCTTT CASSLEAGRISEAFF
TRBJ2-2 - TRBV24-1 - 14 TGTGCCACCAGTGATTTTGACTCAGAAGGGGAGCTGTTTTTT CATSDFDSEGELFF